This T cell receptor beta chain derives from a study of blood T cell repertoires in COVID-19. Authors' methods: The authors estimated nucleated cell counts from reference gene primer amplification. Measured with immunoSEQ multiplex PCR; TCRdb has only the in-frame clones, and not every one. That table furnishes V, J and clone size, whereas the DNA furnished D and trimming. The data show 250,000 or so clones, around 84% seen once. CDR3 length: 13 amino acids. Germline assignment: CDR1 MNHEY and CDR2 SVGEGT. Trimming cost V 0 bases and J 7 bases, with 9 bases left between them. The specimen sequenced was peripheral blood. This receptor was identified in a woman in her 70s with active or convalescent COVID-19. The rearrangement links TRBV6-2 or TRBV6-3 to TRBJ1-2; D is uncertain. The CDR3 DNA sequence: TGTGCCAGCAGTTACTCCCCTACAGTTGGCTACACCTTC. Residues: CASSYSPTVGYTF.